This T cell receptor beta chain emerged from a study of neurological immune-mediated disorders. One entry per CDR3 protein, called by TCRdb with MiXCR from the 5' RACE reads. The sample contains about 92,000 distinct CDR3 sequences, around 3.5% of which appear only once. The junction had 6 bases not matched to a gene; V was cut back by 6 bases and J by 0 bases. Per germline, CDR1 MNHEY and CDR2 SVGEGT. This CDR3 has 16 amino acids. This clonotype was seen repeatedly, ten times or more. Its antigen is unidentified. Findings of the study overall: TCR-beta repertoires seemed private in all groups, with no expanded CDR3 amino acid sequences shared.

The source material was PBMCs. The J gene is TRBJ2-1, the V gene TRBV6-2 or TRBV6-3, with 9 bases fitting TRBD2. The TCR originated in a woman between 50 and 59 years old with multiple sclerosis. The CDR3 reads CASRPIAGASYNEQFF. The CDR3 nucleotides read TGTGCCAGCAGACCCATAGCGGGGGCCTCCTACAATGAGCAGTTCTTC.